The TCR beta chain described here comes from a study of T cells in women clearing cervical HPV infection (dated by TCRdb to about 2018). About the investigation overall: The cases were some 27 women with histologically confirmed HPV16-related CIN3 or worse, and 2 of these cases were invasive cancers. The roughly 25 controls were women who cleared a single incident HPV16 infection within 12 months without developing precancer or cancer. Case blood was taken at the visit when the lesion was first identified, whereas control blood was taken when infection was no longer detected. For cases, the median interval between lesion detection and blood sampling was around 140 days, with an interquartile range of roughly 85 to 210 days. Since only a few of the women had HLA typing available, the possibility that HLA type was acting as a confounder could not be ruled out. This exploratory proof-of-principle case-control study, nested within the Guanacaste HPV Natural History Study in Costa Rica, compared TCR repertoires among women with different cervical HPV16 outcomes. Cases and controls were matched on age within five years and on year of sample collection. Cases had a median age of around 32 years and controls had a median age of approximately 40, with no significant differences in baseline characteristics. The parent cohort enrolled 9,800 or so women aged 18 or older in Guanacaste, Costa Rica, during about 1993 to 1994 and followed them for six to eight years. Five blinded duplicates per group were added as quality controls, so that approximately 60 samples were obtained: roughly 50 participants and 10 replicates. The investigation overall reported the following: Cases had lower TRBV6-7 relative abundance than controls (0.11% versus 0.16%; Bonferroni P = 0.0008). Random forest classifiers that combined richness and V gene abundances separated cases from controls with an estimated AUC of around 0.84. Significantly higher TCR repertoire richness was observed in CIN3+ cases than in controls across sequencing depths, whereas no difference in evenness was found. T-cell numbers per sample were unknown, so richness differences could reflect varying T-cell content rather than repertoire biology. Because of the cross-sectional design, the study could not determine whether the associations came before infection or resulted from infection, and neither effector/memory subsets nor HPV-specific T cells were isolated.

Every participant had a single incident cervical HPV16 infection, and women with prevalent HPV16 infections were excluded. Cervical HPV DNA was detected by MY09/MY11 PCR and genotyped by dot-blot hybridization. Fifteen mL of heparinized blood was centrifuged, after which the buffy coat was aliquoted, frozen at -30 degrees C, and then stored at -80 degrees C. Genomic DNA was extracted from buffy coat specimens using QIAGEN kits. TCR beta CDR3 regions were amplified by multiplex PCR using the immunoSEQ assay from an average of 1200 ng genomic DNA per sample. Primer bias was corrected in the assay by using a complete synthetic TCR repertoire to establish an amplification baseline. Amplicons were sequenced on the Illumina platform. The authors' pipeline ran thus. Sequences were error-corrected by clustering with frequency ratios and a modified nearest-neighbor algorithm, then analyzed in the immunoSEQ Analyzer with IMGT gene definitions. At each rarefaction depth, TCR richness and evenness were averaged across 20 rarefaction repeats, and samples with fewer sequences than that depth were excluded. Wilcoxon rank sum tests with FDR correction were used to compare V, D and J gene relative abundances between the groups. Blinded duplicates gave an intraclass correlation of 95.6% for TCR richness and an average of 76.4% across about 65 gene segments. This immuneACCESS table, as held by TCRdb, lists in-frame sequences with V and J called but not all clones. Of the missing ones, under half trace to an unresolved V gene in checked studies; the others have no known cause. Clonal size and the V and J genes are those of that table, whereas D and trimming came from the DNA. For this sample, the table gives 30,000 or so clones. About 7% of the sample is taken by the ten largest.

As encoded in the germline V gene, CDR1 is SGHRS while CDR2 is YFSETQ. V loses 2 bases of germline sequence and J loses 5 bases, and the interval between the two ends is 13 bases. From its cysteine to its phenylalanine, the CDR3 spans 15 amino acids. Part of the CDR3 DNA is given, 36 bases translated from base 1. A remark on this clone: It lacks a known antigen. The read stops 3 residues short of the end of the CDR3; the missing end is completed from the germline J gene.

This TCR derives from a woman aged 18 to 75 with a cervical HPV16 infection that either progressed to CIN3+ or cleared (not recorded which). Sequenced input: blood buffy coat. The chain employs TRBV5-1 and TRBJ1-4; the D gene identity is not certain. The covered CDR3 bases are TGCGCCAGCAGCTTACAGCTGGAGGCAAATGAAAAA. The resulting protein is CASSLQLEANEK. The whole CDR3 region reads CASSLQLEANEKLFF.